The 18 T cell receptor beta chains given below trace back to one sample, sequenced in a study of blood T cells in healthy people across ages. PCR was performed a second time for about 6 to 11 cycles using a sample-barcoded 5' primer and a J-beta primer mix. TCRdb analysed the 5' RACE reads with MiXCR anew, one entry per CDR3 protein. The sample has roughly 1.6 million distinct CDR3 sequences, roughly a third seen once. The specimen sequenced was blood. The receptors come from a woman aged 25-40 years in good health.

The V gene is TRBV4-1, the J gene TRBJ2-2, with D unclear. V was trimmed by 0 bases and J by 4 bases, leaving 9 bases between them. Germline V gene lookup returns CDR1 MGHRA and CDR2 YSYEKL. This CDR3 has 15 amino acids. CDR3 region: CASSQEGMGTGELFF. CDR3 nucleotides: TGCGCCAGCAGCCAAGAAGGCATGGGCACCGGGGAGCTGTTTTTT.

This sequence joins TRBV27 and TRBJ1-5; D might be TRBD1 (6 bases). This CDR3 comprises 14 residues. Per germline, CDR1 MNHEY and CDR2 SMNVEV (reference sequence). Between the trimmed V and J ends, which lost 6 bases and 3 bases, there was a span of 12 bases. Here the CDR3 reads CASRPDRYNQPQHF. CDR3 nucleotides: TGTGCCAGCAGACCTGACAGGTACAATCAGCCCCAGCATTTT.

This clonotype was counted a single time. The chain couples TRBV6-1 to TRBJ2-3; TRBD2 aligns across 8 bases. Germline trimming cut 8 bases from V and 1 base from J; bases unmatched to any gene: 8. Germline V CDR1 and CDR2: MNHNS, SASEGT. The CDR3 is 15 amino acids. CDR3 amino acids: CASGRTSGRTDTQYF. CDR3 DNA: TGTGCCAGCGGGAGAACTAGCGGACGCACAGATACGCAGTATTTT.

J is TRBJ2-1 and V is TRBV5-1; D possibly corresponds to TRBD1 (5 bases). The CDR3 length is 14 residues. Germline V gives CDR1 SGHRS, CDR2 YFSETQ. V was clipped by 1 base and J by 5 bases, with 10 bases between them. Written as DNA, the CDR3 is TGCGCCAGCAGCTTGCAGGGCGGAGACAATGAGCAGTTCTTC. It yields the protein CASSLQGGDNEQFF.

This clonotype occurred a few times. The chain combines TRBV9 with TRBJ2-3; 14 positions match TRBD2. The length of the CDR3 is 21 residues. V gave up 0 bases and J gave up 6 bases; unmatched junction bases: 18. From germline, CDR1 is SGDLS and CDR2 YYNGEE. As DNA, the CDR3 is TGTGCCAGCAGCGTAGACCCGACTAGCGGGAGGGCCAAGTTCGGCGGCGATACGCAGTATTTT. As protein: CASSVDPTSGRAKFGGDTQYF. Filled out from reference TRBV9 and TRBJ2-3, the complete variable domain reads DSGVTQTPKHLITATGQRVTLRCSPRSGDLSVYWYQQSLDQGLQFLIQYYNGEERAKGNILERFSAQQFPDLHSELNLSSLELGDSALYFCASSVDPTSGRAKFGGDTQYFGPGTRLTVL.

This clonotype has a handful of counts. This chain connects TRBV10-1 to TRBJ1-1; no firm D call. Deletions cut 11 bases from V and 8 bases from J, with 12 bases between. Germline values: CDR1 WNHNN, CDR2 SYGVQD (reference sequence). The CDR3 contains 10 residues. CDR3 bases: TGCGCCGGCCCGAGCGGGGAAGCTTTCTTT. Its translation: CAGPSGEAFF.

This clonotype was observed a few times. The V call is TRBV10-3, the J call TRBJ1-1; D unclear. The V end lost 3 bases, the J end lost 1 base, and 3 bases lay between the germline ends. The CDR3 sequence is 12 residues long. Germline-derived CDR1 and CDR2 are ENHRY and SYGVKD. CDR3 sequence: CAISDRNTEAFF. In DNA form, the CDR3 reads TGTGCCATCAGTGACAGGAACACTGAAGCTTTCTTT.

The CDR3 sequence: CASSLGSGGGRDSDGYTF. Here the CDR3 DNA reads TGCGCCAGCAGCTTGGGCTCCGGCGGGGGCAGGGACTCGGATGGCTACACCTTC. The chain joins TRBV5-1 to TRBJ1-2; a possible D gene is TRBD1 (6 bases). This CDR3 has 18 residues. Trimming stripped 0 bases from V and 6 bases from J, with 24 bases between. CDR1 is SGHRS, CDR2 YFSETQ, per germline.

This clonotype was counted a few times. This chain uses TRBV3-1 with TRBJ2-7; D ambiguous. Trimming cost V 0 bases and J 4 bases, with 19 bases left between them. Germline loops: CDR1 LGHDT, CDR2 YNNKEL (reference sequence). This CDR3 is 17 amino acids long. The chain's CDR3 is CASSQEWLGVGVYEQYF. CDR3 sequence (DNA): TGTGCCAGCAGCCAAGAATGGCTTGGGGTTGGGGTTTACGAGCAGTACTTC.

This clonotype showed up just once. V gene TRBV3-1 combines with J gene TRBJ2-1; TRBD2 matches at 10 bases. From germline, CDR1 is LGHDT and CDR2 YNNKEL (reference sequence). Trimming cost V 4 bases and J 6 bases; bases outside gene matches: 9. This CDR3 is 16 amino acids long. The CDR3 DNA sequence: TGTGCCAGCAGCCGAGAGCGACTAGCGGGTGGCAATGAGCAGTTCTTC. Amino acids: CASSRERLAGGNEQFF.

Details on this clonotype: Its ends do not fully match the called genes, so a read error is possible. This chain uses TRBV11-2 with TRBJ2-5; tentative D call: TRBD2 (7 bases). Germline V gene data show CDR1 as SGHAT and CDR2 as FQNNGV. The CDR3 totals 16 residues. The CDR3 sequence is CASSLEGRGAVETQYF. In DNA, the CDR3 is TGTGCTAGCAGCTTAGAGGGACGGGGGGCCGTCGAGACCCAGTACTTC.

The CDR3 DNA reads as TGCGCCAGCAGCAAGTGGGACCTTGGATGGAATGGCTACACCTTC. The encoded protein is CASSKWDLGWNGYTF. J is TRBJ1-2 and V is TRBV5-1; a weak D match, TRBD1 (5 bases). Trimming left V 4 bases short and J 6 bases short, with 19 bases between. CDR3 length equals 15 residues. CDR1 and CDR2 (germline): SGHRS, YFSETQ.

The chain employs TRBV4-1 and TRBJ1-5; D not certain. The V end lost 0 bases, the J end lost 7 bases, and 13 bases lay between the germline ends. There are 15 residues in the CDR3. Germline CDR1 reads MGHRA; CDR2 reads YSYEKL. The CDR3 DNA reads TGCGCCAGCAGCCAAGATGGGCAGCGGAGGCAGCCCCAGCATTTT. This gives the protein CASSQDGQRRQPQHF.

The chain couples TRBV7-9 to TRBJ1-6; D unclear. V was clipped by 3 bases and J by 7 bases, with 10 bases between them. Germline CDR1 reads SEHNR; CDR2 reads FQNEAQ (reference sequence). This CDR3 contains 14 residues. The CDR3: CASSLTEDNSPLHF. CDR3 bases: TGTGCCAGCAGCTTGACGGAGGACAATTCACCCCTCCACTTT.

This clonotype was counted between two and nine times. J is TRBJ2-2 and V is TRBV4-1; 10 bases are a match to TRBD2. Per the germline V gene, CDR1 is MGHRA and CDR2 is YSYEKL. The CDR3 consists of 16 residues. After removal of 6 bases from V and 3 bases from J, the junction contained 7 bases not matched to a gene. CDR3 sequence (DNA): TGCGCCAGCAGAAAAGGGCTAGCGGGAGACACCGGGGAGCTGTTTTTT. Translation: CASRKGLAGDTGELFF.

The chain recombines TRBV7-9 with TRBJ1-4; D call uncertain. Between the trimmed V and J ends, which lost 4 bases and 8 bases, there was a span of 11 bases. CDR3 length: 13 residues. CDR1 and CDR2 (germline): SEHNR, FQNEAQ (reference sequence). The CDR3 coding sequence is TGTGCCAGCAGCTCTAACTTGCGAGAAAAACTGTTTTTT. It codes for CASSSNLREKLFF. Complete variable domain (other parts from reference TRBV7-9 and TRBJ1-4): DTGVSQNPRHKITKRGQNVTFRCDPISEHNRLYWYRQTLGQGPEFLTYFQNEAQLEKSRLLSDRFSAERPKGSFSTLEIQRTEQGDSAMYLCASSSNLREKLFFGSGTQLSVL.

On this clonotype itself: Germline and junction disagree at one end, which may indicate a read error. The chain joins TRBV12-3 or TRBV12-4 to TRBJ2-1, with D possibly TRBD1 on 5 matching bases. The CDR3 spans 15 residues. The CDR3 loop is CTSRTQGSSYNEQFF. CDR3 in DNA: TGTACCAGCAGGACCCAGGGCAGCTCCTACAATGAGCAGTTCTTC.

This clonotype was seen more than once but under ten times. The chain has TRBV27 and TRBJ2-2, with 14 bases that match TRBD2. J lost 2 bases, V lost 6 bases, and 14 bases had no gene match. The CDR3 spans 20 residues. The germline V gene encodes CDR1 MNHEY and CDR2 SMNVEV (reference sequence). The CDR3 DNA sequence: TGTGCCAGCAGCAATTCCCGGACTAGCGGGGGGAAGAGTAACACCGGGGAGCTGTTTTTT. As protein: CASSNSRTSGGKSNTGELFF.